The clone carrying this T cell receptor beta chain was seen many times. The antigen is not known. These data are taken from a study of glioma-infiltrating T cells. Study observations and caveats: Tissue and blood shared very few CDR3 sequences. Above-expected tissue-blood divergence occurred in all gliomas, most in low-grade ones.

Amplification of TCR alpha and beta CDR3 regions from RNA used iRepertoire nested multiplex PCR. TCRdb ran MiXCR on the multiplex PCR reads and lists one entry per CDR3 protein. The sample consists of about 93,000 distinct CDR3 sequences, approximately 39% of them appearing once. The germline gives CDR1 SGHTA, CDR2 FQGNSA. Between the trimmed V and J ends, which lost 5 bases and 3 bases, there was a span of 14 bases. The CDR3 spans 15 residues. This TCR derives from a human donor with low-grade glioma or glioblastoma, undergoing nonglioma brain surgery, or in good health (not recorded which). The sequencing sample was made of glioma tissue, nonneoplastic brain tissue, or PBMCs (not recorded which). The chain is built from TRBV7-2 and TRBJ1-5; TRBD1 might be the D (6 bases). The CDR3 here is CASSPTGRSNQPQHF. CDR3 DNA sequence: TGTGCCAGCAGCCCCACAGGGAGATCCAATCAGCCCCAGCATTTT. The whole variable domain, filled in from reference TRBV7-2 and TRBJ1-5, reads GAGVSQSPSNKVTEKGKDVELRCDPISGHTALYWYRQSLGQGLEFLIYFQGNSAPDKSGLPSDRFSAERTGGSVSTLTIQRTQQEDSAVYLCASSPTGRSNQPQHFGDGTRLSIL.